This T cell receptor beta chain was identified during a study of CD8+CD57+ T cells in acquired aplastic anemia (dated by TCRdb to about 2018). Study-level background: Extracted DNA from sorted CD4+ and CD8+ cells averaged around 3.4 ug, ranging from about 0.18 to 27.4 ug. CD8+CD57+ expansion was defined as frequency above the mean frequency observed in healthy subjects. The full study reports these points: Although roughly 29 CD8+ CDR3 sequences were shared by patients and controls, these sequences appeared highly expressed in patients and within the immunodominant clones of patients. Between patients and healthy controls, no significant difference in CD8+ Simpson's diversity was found (P=0.060).

This clonotype is labeled medium-sized (0.01 to 0.1%). Its antigen remains unidentified. No clone much larger than this one lies a single base away; base qualities are absent. Expansion of CD8+CD57+ cells had been shown by flow cytometry in the patients chosen for sequencing. All patients had severe acquired aplastic anemia diagnosed by International Study of Aplastic Anemia and Agranulocytosis and Camitta criteria. No patient had received any therapy when blood was sampled. In this study, sorted CD4+ and CD8+ T cells from the blood of healthy subjects and of severe aplastic anemia patients had their TCR repertoires deep-sequenced. In the USA, patient enrollment took place under clinicaltrials.gov protocols 00001620, 01623167, 00001397, 00071045, 00081523 and 00961064. Ficoll-Paque density gradient centrifugation was used to isolate peripheral blood mononuclear cells. Before DNA extraction, CD4+ and CD8+ T cells were sorted by FACS or by magnetic beads.

The junction carries 4 bases between V and J, which are trimmed by 3 bases and 2 bases respectively. The CDR3 spans 12 residues, from the cysteine through the phenylalanine. Only CDR3 DNA is held: 36 bases, read in frame from base 1. Taken from the germline V gene (reference sequence), the CDR1 and CDR2 loops are LNHDA and SQIVND. Genomic DNA was used as template for profiling of TCR beta VDJ combinations and CDR3 sequences. An Illumina HiSeq 2000 was used for TCR repertoire sequencing. The study's own analysis went as follows. TRBV/TRBJ rearrangement plots, CDR3 size and DJ length profiles, and Simpson's diversity index were used to evaluate the repertoires. Whichever DNA sequence was most abundant in the deep sequencing data was defined as the immunodominant clone. CDR3 amino acid sequences were screened for sharing across subjects and were compared with published repertoires and the VDJdb database. TCRdb reworked the public reads: Q25 trimming with fastp, MiXCR clone assembly, productive beta chains retained. When rows share a CDR3 protein, they turn into one entry using the most common DNA and genes. TCRdb, rather than the study authors, made the V and J calls. Present in this sample are 160,000 or so distinct CDR3 sequences, over 40% of which were seen just once. In total, the top ten clones hold 2.5% to 4% of the sample.

The sample taken for sequencing was sorted CD4+, CD8+, or CD8+CD57+ T cells (not recorded which) from PBMCs. This TCR derives from a human donor with aplastic anemia. The chain employs TRBV19 and TRBJ1-1; the D gene identity is not certain. The DNA is TGTGCCAGTAGTATTAGAAACACTGAAGCTTTCTTT. The translation is CASSIRNTEAFF.